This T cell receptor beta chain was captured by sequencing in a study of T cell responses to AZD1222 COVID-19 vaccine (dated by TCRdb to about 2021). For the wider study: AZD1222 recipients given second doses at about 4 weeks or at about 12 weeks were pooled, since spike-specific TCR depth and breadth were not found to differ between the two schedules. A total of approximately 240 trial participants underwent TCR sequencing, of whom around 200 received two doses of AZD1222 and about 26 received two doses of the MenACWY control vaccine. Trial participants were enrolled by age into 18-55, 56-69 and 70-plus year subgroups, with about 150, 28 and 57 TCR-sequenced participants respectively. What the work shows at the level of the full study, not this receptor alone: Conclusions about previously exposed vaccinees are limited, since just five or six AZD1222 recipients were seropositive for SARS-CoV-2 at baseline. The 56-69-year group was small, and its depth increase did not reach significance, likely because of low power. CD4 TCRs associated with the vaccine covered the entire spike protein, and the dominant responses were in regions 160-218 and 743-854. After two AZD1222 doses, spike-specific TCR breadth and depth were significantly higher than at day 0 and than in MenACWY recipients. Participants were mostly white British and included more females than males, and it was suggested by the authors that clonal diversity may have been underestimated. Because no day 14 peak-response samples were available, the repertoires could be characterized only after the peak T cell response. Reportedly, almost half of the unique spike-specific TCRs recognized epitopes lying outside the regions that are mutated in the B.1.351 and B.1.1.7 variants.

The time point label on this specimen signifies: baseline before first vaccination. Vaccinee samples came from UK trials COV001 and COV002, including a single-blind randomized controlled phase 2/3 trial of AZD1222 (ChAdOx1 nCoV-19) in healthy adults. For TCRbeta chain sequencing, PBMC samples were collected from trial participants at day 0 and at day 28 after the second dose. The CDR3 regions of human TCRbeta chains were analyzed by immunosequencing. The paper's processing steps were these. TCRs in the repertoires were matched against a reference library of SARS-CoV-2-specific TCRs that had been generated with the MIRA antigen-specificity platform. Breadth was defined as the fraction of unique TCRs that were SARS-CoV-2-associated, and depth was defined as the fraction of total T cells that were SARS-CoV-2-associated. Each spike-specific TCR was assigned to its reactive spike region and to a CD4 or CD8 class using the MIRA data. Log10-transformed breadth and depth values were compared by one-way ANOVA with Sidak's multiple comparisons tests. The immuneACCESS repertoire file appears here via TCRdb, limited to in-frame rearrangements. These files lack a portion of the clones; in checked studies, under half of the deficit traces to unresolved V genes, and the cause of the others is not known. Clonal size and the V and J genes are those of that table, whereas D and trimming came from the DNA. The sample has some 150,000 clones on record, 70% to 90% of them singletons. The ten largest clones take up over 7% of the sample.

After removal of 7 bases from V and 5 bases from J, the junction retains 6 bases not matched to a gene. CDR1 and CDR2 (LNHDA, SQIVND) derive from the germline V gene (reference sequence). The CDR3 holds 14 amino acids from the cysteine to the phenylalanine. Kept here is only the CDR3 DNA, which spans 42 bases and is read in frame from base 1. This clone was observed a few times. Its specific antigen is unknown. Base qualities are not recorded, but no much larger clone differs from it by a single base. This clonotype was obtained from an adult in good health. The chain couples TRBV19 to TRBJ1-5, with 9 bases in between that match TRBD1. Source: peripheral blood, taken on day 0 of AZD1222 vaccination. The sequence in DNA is TGTGCCAGTACGGACAGGGGTTACGATCAGCCCCAGCATTTT. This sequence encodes CASTDRGYDQPQHF.